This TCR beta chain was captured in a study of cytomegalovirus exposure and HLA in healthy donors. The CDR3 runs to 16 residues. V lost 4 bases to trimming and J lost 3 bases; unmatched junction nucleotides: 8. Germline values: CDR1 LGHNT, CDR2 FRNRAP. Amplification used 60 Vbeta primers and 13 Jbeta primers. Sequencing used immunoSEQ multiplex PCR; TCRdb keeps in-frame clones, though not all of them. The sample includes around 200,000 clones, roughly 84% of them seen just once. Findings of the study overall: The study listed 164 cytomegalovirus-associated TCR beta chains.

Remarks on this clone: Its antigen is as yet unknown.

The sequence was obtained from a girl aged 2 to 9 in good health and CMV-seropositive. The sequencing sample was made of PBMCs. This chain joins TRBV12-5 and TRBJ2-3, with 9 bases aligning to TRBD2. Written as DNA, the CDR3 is TGTGCTAGTGGTTCCGGTAGGACTAGCGTAACAGATACGCAGTATTTT. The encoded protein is CASGSGRTSVTDTQYF.